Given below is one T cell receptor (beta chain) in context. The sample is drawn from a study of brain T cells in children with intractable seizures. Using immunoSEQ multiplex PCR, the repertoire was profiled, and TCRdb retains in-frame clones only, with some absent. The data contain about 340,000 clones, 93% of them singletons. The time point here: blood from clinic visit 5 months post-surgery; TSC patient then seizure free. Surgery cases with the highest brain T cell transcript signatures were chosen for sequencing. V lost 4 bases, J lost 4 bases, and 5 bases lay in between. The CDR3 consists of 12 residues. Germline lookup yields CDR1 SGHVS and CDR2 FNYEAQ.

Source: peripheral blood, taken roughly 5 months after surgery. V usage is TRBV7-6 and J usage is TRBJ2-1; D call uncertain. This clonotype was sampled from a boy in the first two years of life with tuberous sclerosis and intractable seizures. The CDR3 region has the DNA TGTGCCAGCAGCTCTAATTACAATGAGCAGTTCTTC. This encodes CASSSNYNEQFF.